This T cell receptor (beta chain) stems from a study of T cell responses to AZD1222 COVID-19 vaccine. Study conclusions and caveats: Repertoire sampling occurred only after the peak T cell response. Spike-wide vaccine-associated CD4 TCRs dominated at 160-218 and 743-854. Baseline seropositives among AZD1222 recipients totaled only 6 or 7. Clonal diversity was possibly underestimated; the donors were predominantly white British and more often female.

A word on this clone: What it binds is not known.

Between the trimmed V and J ends, which lost 8 bases and 1 base, there was a span of 5 bases. Germline V lookup: CDR1 LGHDT, CDR2 YNNKEL (reference sequence). The length of the CDR3 is 12 residues. Assay used: immunoSEQ multiplex PCR; TCRdb lists only in-frame clones, some missing. The table includes some 120,000 clones, approximately 83% detected once. Material: peripheral blood, obtained on day 0 of MenACWY control vaccination. The clonotype comes from an adult in good health. This chain joins TRBV3-1 (or the pseudogene TRBV3-2) and TRBJ1-4; D gene unclear. The CDR3: CASSKTNEKLFF. CDR3 in DNA: TGTGCCAGCTCGAAAACTAATGAAAAACTGTTTTTT.